The clone carrying this TCR beta chain was picked up many times. Its specificity is not known. Relative to the germline gene, one junction end is altered; a read error may explain this. The study enrolled ophthalmopathy donors with moderate-to-severe activity, CAS ≥3, NOSPECS ≥4 and duration under 3 months. This sample stems from a study of Graves' ophthalmopathy and Graves' hyperthyroidism. Amplification of TCR beta CDR3 regions used RNA transcripts. Following a first-round RT-PCR that used HTBI primers, a second-round multiplex PCR was carried out. One entry per CDR3 protein, called by TCRdb with MiXCR from the multiplex PCR reads. The sample yields 660,000 or so distinct CDR3 sequences, more than 40% seen once. Study conclusions and caveats: Blood also harbored most expanded thyroid clonotypes above 0.001 frequency.

The CDR3 totals 13 residues. Germline assignment: CDR1 ENHRY and CDR2 SYGVKD. This chain links TRBV10-3 with TRBJ1-5; D remains ambiguous. Sequencing used peripheral blood. This receptor was taken from an adult man with Graves' ophthalmopathy. DNA of the CDR3: TGTGCCAGCAGTGTTAACACAAACCAGCCCCAGCATTTT. Protein sequence: CASSVNTNQPQHF.